This T cell receptor beta chain comes out of a study of T-cell reconstitution after alpha-beta-depleted transplantation in children. Study-wide results and limits: Reported findings indicate that, about two months after transplant, alpha-beta T cells came from several hundred expanded clones, which were derived from non-depleted graft cells. A year had passed since transplant, and T-cell counts and diversity by then came mostly from newly produced T cells.

This clonotype was counted between two and nine times. What it binds is not known. Preparation of the TCRbeta library used unique molecular identifiers. MiXCR was run by TCRdb on the PCR reads, yielding one entry per CDR3 protein. The table has about 250,000 distinct CDR3 sequences, 24% seen once. The CDR3 has 14 amino acids. This material consisted of PBMCs, mostly from graft donor cells, taken 360 days after TCRalphabeta/CD19-depleted stem cell transplant. This TCR derives from a female patient aged 2 to 10 who had a stem cell transplant for congenital amegakaryocytic thrombocytopenia, so the T cells may come from the graft donor. The chain uses TRBV21-1 and TRBJ2-5; the table's D gene call, TRBD1, was not cross checked with the DNA. TRBV21-1 is classified as a pseudogene. The DNA for the CDR3 is TGTGCCAGCAGCAAGCCTTACAGGGCAGAGACCCAGTACTTC. Amino acid sequence: CASSKPYRAETQYF.